Listed below are T cell receptor beta chains from one sample, sequenced in a study of cytomegalovirus exposure and HLA in healthy donors. Here immunoSEQ multiplex PCR was the method, and the copy in TCRdb shows in-frame clones only, minus some. The data contain under 95,000 clones, 94% of them singletons. The sample comprised PBMCs. These receptors were obtained from a woman aged 18-29 years in good health and CMV-seropositive. CDR3s include the opening cysteine and the closing phenylalanine or tryptophan. The D gene is left open where the match is weak. For some rows the clone size is stated as once, few or many, or as a class when expanded; others skip it.

d_gene: TRBD1
abundance: NA
j_gene: TRBJ1-5
v_gene: TRBV6-4
CDR3aa: CARGRGRRRQPQHF
CDR3nt: TGTGCCAGGGGCAGGGGGCGTCGAAGGCAGCCCCAGCATTTT

d_gene: NA
abundance: NA
j_gene: TRBJ1-1
v_gene: TRBV7-8
CDR3aa: CASSRRLTDMNTEAFF
CDR3nt: TGTGCCAGCAGCCGAAGATTGACAGACATGAACACTGAAGCTTTCTTT

d_gene: NA
abundance: NA
j_gene: TRBJ1-4
v_gene: TRBV9
CDR3aa: CASSAGFTNEKLFF
CDR3nt: TGTGCCAGCAGCGCAGGGTTCACTAATGAAAAACTGTTTTTT

d_gene: TRBD1
abundance: NA
j_gene: TRBJ2-7
v_gene: TRBV30
CDR3aa: CAWREQGREFYEQYF
CDR3nt: TGTGCCTGGAGGGAACAGGGGAGAGAGTTTTACGAGCAGTACTTC

d_gene: TRBD2
abundance: NA
j_gene: TRBJ2-2
v_gene: TRBV4-1
CDR3aa: CASSPSGTSGPNTGELFF
CDR3nt: TGCGCCAGCAGCCCATCCGGGACTAGCGGACCGAACACCGGGGAGCTGTTTTTT

d_gene: NA
abundance: NA
j_gene: TRBJ1-5
v_gene: TRBV28
CDR3aa: CASSLSLDGPGQPQHF
CDR3nt: TGTGCCAGCAGTTTGTCCCTCGACGGTCCGGGGCAGCCCCAGCATTTT

d_gene: NA
abundance: once
j_gene: TRBJ1-1
v_gene: TRBV5-1
CDR3aa: CASRRAPRDTEAFF
CDR3nt: TGCGCCAGCAGACGGGCCCCGAGGGACACTGAAGCTTTCTTT

d_gene: TRBD2
abundance: NA
j_gene: TRBJ2-7
v_gene: TRBV7-3
CDR3aa: CASSLTAGGGYEQYF
CDR3nt: TGTGCCAGCAGCTTAACCGCGGGGGGCGGTTACGAGCAGTACTTC

d_gene: TRBD2
abundance: NA
j_gene: TRBJ2-3
v_gene: TRBV4-3
CDR3aa: CASSQDGAGGTDTQYF
CDR3nt: TGCGCCAGCAGCCAAGATGGGGCGGGGGGCACAGATACGCAGTATTTT

d_gene: NA
abundance: NA
j_gene: TRBJ1-1
v_gene: TRBV29-1
CDR3aa: CSVASRLRDTEAFF
CDR3nt: TGCAGCGTTGCGAGCCGTTTGAGGGACACTGAAGCTTTCTTT

d_gene: TRBD2
abundance: NA
j_gene: TRBJ2-3
v_gene: TRBV7-8
CDR3aa: CASSASGDTQYF
CDR3nt: TGTGCCAGCAGCGCTAGCGGGGATACGCAGTATTTT

d_gene: NA
abundance: once
j_gene: TRBJ1-4
v_gene: TRBV19
CDR3aa: CASSFRANEKLFF
CDR3nt: TGTGCCAGTAGTTTTCGGGCTAATGAAAAACTGTTTTTT

d_gene: TRBD1
abundance: NA
j_gene: TRBJ2-2
v_gene: TRBV5-6
CDR3aa: CASSLAGGIGELFF
CDR3nt: TGTGCCAGCAGCTTGGCAGGGGGCATCGGGGAGCTGTTTTTT

d_gene: TRBD2
abundance: once
j_gene: TRBJ2-5
v_gene: TRBV2
CDR3aa: CASSVLASGGKTQYF
CDR3nt: TGTGCCAGCAGTGTTTTGGCTAGCGGTGGGAAGACCCAGTACTTC

d_gene: NA
abundance: NA
j_gene: TRBJ1-1
v_gene: TRBV11-2
CDR3aa: CASSFGDGGTEAFF
CDR3nt: TGTGCCAGCAGCTTCGGGGATGGAGGAACTGAAGCTTTCTTT

d_gene: TRBD2
abundance: NA
j_gene: TRBJ2-5
v_gene: TRBV27
CDR3aa: CASSPRGGEVYQETQYF
CDR3nt: TGTGCCAGCAGTCCCCGGGGAGGGGAAGTATACCAAGAGACCCAGTACTTC

d_gene: TRBD2
abundance: once
j_gene: TRBJ2-1
v_gene: TRBV19
CDR3aa: CASAWGEGGEQFF
CDR3nt: TGTGCCAGCGCCTGGGGGGAGGGCGGTGAGCAGTTCTTC

d_gene: TRBD2
abundance: NA
j_gene: TRBJ2-5
v_gene: TRBV9
CDR3aa: CASSVGTSGGLQETQYF
CDR3nt: TGTGCCAGCAGCGTAGGGACTAGCGGGGGGTTACAAGAGACCCAGTACTTC

d_gene: TRBD1
abundance: NA
j_gene: TRBJ1-2
v_gene: TRBV6-6
CDR3aa: CASTRTGVDYGYTF
CDR3nt: TGTGCCAGCACAAGGACAGGGGTGGACTATGGCTACACCTTC

d_gene: TRBD2
abundance: NA
j_gene: TRBJ2-7
v_gene: TRBV5-5
CDR3aa: CASSSTGLAGLSSLYEQYF
CDR3nt: TGTGCCAGCAGCTCCACGGGACTAGCGGGGTTAAGCTCCCTCTACGAGCAGTACTTC

d_gene: NA
abundance: NA
j_gene: TRBJ1-2
v_gene: TRBV2
CDR3aa: CASSEAAGWAYGYTF
CDR3nt: TGTGCCAGCAGTGAAGCCGCAGGGTGGGCCTATGGCTACACCTTC

d_gene: TRBD1
abundance: NA
j_gene: TRBJ1-6
v_gene: TRBV4-1
CDR3aa: CASTLLGQRNSPLHF
CDR3nt: TGCGCCAGCACCCTTCTGGGACAGAGGAATTCACCCCTCCACTTT

d_gene: NA
abundance: NA
j_gene: TRBJ1-5
v_gene: TRBV27
CDR3aa: CASSLSRSNQPQHF
CDR3nt: TGTGCCAGCAGTTTATCGAGAAGCAATCAGCCCCAGCATTTT

d_gene: NA
abundance: NA
j_gene: TRBJ1-1
v_gene: TRBV4-2
CDR3aa: CASSQSDSLGTEAFF
CDR3nt: TGTGCCAGCAGCCAATCAGACAGTTTGGGGACTGAAGCTTTCTTT

d_gene: TRBD2
abundance: once
j_gene: TRBJ2-5
v_gene: TRBV27
CDR3aa: CASSLRREGLGETQYF
CDR3nt: TGTGCCAGCAGTTTACGGCGGGAGGGCCTGGGAGAGACCCAGTACTTC

d_gene: NA
abundance: NA
j_gene: TRBJ1-5
v_gene: TRBV30
CDR3aa: CAWSVPGGYNQPQHF
CDR3nt: TGTGCCTGGAGTGTACCGGGAGGCTACAATCAGCCCCAGCATTTT

d_gene: TRBD1
abundance: NA
j_gene: TRBJ2-7
v_gene: TRBV28
CDR3aa: CASSGTGGVGYF
CDR3nt: TGTGCCAGCAGTGGGACAGGGGGGGTTGGGTACTTC

d_gene: NA
abundance: once
j_gene: TRBJ1-2
v_gene: TRBV7-2
CDR3aa: CASSLVARLNPNYGYTF
CDR3nt: TGTGCCAGCAGCTTAGTCGCCAGGTTAAACCCTAACTATGGCTACACCTTC

d_gene: NA
abundance: NA
j_gene: TRBJ1-2
v_gene: TRBV7-9
CDR3aa: CASSSTGRGDVSGYTF
CDR3nt: TGTGCCAGCAGCTCGACCGGTCGGGGGGACGTAAGTGGCTACACCTTC

d_gene: TRBD1
abundance: NA
j_gene: TRBJ2-5
v_gene: TRBV5-1
CDR3aa: CASRGDRAGTQYF
CDR3nt: TGCGCCAGCAGGGGGGACAGGGCTGGGACCCAGTACTTC

d_gene: TRBD1
abundance: NA
j_gene: TRBJ1-4
v_gene: TRBV9
CDR3aa: CASSTWTGGSEKLFF
CDR3nt: TGTGCCAGCAGCACTTGGACAGGGGGTTCGGAAAAACTGTTTTTT

d_gene: NA
abundance: NA
j_gene: TRBJ2-3
v_gene: TRBV14
CDR3aa: CASSQLGPFIVQEYF
CDR3nt: TGTGCCAGCAGCCAATTGGGTCCCTTTATCGTACAGGAGTATTTT

d_gene: TRBD2
abundance: NA
j_gene: TRBJ2-2
v_gene: TRBV6-1
CDR3aa: CASSGHSGRANGELFF
CDR3nt: TGTGCCAGCAGTGGGCATAGCGGGAGGGCCAACGGGGAGCTGTTTTTT

d_gene: NA
abundance: once
j_gene: TRBJ1-1
v_gene: TRBV4-1
CDR3aa: CASSQDRVRSTRRGFNTEAFF
CDR3nt: TGCGCCAGCAGCCAAGATCGGGTTCGCAGCACTCGGCGGGGTTTTAACACTGAAGCTTTCTTT

d_gene: TRBD1
abundance: once
j_gene: TRBJ1-1
v_gene: TRBV6-1
CDR3aa: CASSEGRTGNTEAFF
CDR3nt: TGTGCCAGCAGTGAAGGTCGGACAGGGAACACTGAAGCTTTCTTT

d_gene: NA
abundance: NA
j_gene: TRBJ2-1
v_gene: TRBV7-2
CDR3aa: CASSLQQDNEQFF
CDR3nt: TGTGCCAGCAGCTTACAGCAGGACAATGAGCAGTTCTTC

d_gene: TRBD1
abundance: NA
j_gene: TRBJ1-1
v_gene: TRBV2
CDR3aa: CATRGLTEAFF
CDR3nt: TGTGCCACCAGGGGGCTCACTGAAGCTTTCTTT

d_gene: NA
abundance: NA
j_gene: TRBJ1-5
v_gene: TRBV27
CDR3aa: CASSRLARESRGPQHF
CDR3nt: TGTGCCAGCAGCCGCCTAGCAAGGGAATCTCGGGGGCCCCAGCATTTT

d_gene: NA
abundance: NA
j_gene: TRBJ2-3
v_gene: TRBV7-2
CDR3aa: CASKRSQFSTDTQYF
CDR3nt: TGTGCCAGCAAAAGGTCACAGTTTAGCACAGATACGCAGTATTTT

d_gene: NA
abundance: NA
j_gene: TRBJ1-2
v_gene: TRBV28
CDR3aa: CASSLPLQVDGYTF
CDR3nt: TGTGCCAGCAGTTTACCGTTACAGGTGGATGGCTACACCTTC

d_gene: TRBD1
abundance: NA
j_gene: TRBJ1-4
v_gene: TRBV28
CDR3aa: CASSQAGRGREKLFF
CDR3nt: TGTGCCAGCAGCCAGGCCGGCAGGGGGCGGGAAAAACTGTTTTTT

d_gene: NA
abundance: NA
j_gene: TRBJ2-3
v_gene: TRBV7-9
CDR3aa: CASSLSARGGDTQYF
CDR3nt: TGTGCCAGCAGCTTATCCGCCAGGGGTGGTGATACGCAGTATTTT

d_gene: TRBD2
abundance: NA
j_gene: TRBJ2-1
v_gene: TRBV6-5
CDR3aa: CASSYSTSGGYNEQFF
CDR3nt: TGTGCCAGCAGTTACTCCACTAGCGGGGGTTACAATGAGCAGTTCTTC

d_gene: NA
abundance: NA
j_gene: TRBJ1-2
v_gene: TRBV5-1
CDR3aa: CASSLDAGGGGNNYGYTF
CDR3nt: TGCGCCAGCAGCTTGGATGCCGGGGGTGGGGGTAATAACTATGGCTACACCTTC

d_gene: TRBD2
abundance: once
j_gene: TRBJ2-3
v_gene: TRBV28
CDR3aa: CASSFGAGGRTDTQYF
CDR3nt: TGTGCCAGCAGTTTCGGGGCGGGAGGACGCACAGATACGCAGTATTTT

d_gene: NA
abundance: NA
j_gene: TRBJ2-7
v_gene: TRBV28
CDR3aa: CASSLGDRVSYEQYF
CDR3nt: TGTGCCAGCAGTTTAGGCGACAGAGTTTCCTACGAGCAGTACTTC

d_gene: TRBD1
abundance: NA
j_gene: TRBJ1-5
v_gene: TRBV28
CDR3aa: CASSSGTGGNQPQHF
CDR3nt: TGTGCCAGCAGTTCTGGGACAGGGGGCAATCAGCCCCAGCATTTT

d_gene: NA
abundance: NA
j_gene: TRBJ1-6
v_gene: TRBV10-3
CDR3aa: CAISESGQHGPNSPLHF
CDR3nt: TGTGCCATCAGTGAGTCGGGGCAGCACGGCCCAAATTCACCCCTCCACTTT

d_gene: NA
abundance: once
j_gene: TRBJ1-1
v_gene: TRBV27
CDR3aa: CASTPWSRGGYTEAFF
CDR3nt: TGTGCCAGCACCCCATGGTCCCGAGGTGGGTACACTGAAGCTTTCTTT

d_gene: TRBD1
abundance: NA
j_gene: TRBJ2-7
v_gene: TRBV7-9
CDR3aa: CASSTFWTGASFNEQYF
CDR3nt: TGTGCCAGCAGCACCTTCTGGACAGGGGCGAGCTTTAACGAGCAGTACTTC